The clone carrying this T cell receptor beta chain came up many times. Its antigen is still unknown. Individual cDNA molecules in this library carried unique molecular identifiers. Original processing notes: A typical sample had roughly 87,000 TCRs, with about 20,000 to 690,600 overall. TCRdb ran MiXCR on the RACE reads and lists one entry per CDR3 protein. The V and J calls were not made by the authors but by TCRdb's processing. Among a few hundred thousand distinct CDR3 sequences listed, about 6% were seen once. These data are taken from a study of human T cells and chemical hapten exposure. Notes on the study in general: PT1 expanded TCR numbers rose with patch test score. DPC sensitization did not alter TCRs above 1 in 1000 frequency.

Time point given: patch test 2, 6 weeks after DPC sensitization. Treatment described: therapeutic diphenylcyclopropenone sensitization with weekly scalp DPC. Germline loops: CDR1 MNHEY, CDR2 SVGEGT. The junction had 8 bases not matched to a gene; V was cut back by 6 bases and J by 4 bases. This CDR3 comprises 14 residues. Sequencing used whole blood, obtained in connection with sensitization to the hapten diphenylcyclopropenone (DPC). This receptor was identified in a woman between 18 and 29 years old with alopecia areata. Some clones in this sample may be carry-over from other donors' samples. The chain uses TRBV6-2 or TRBV6-3 and TRBJ2-5; TRBD1 agrees at 7 bases. This CDR3 is CASSETGARETQYF. The CDR3 nucleotides read TGTGCCAGCAGCGAAACAGGGGCGAGAGAGACCCAGTACTTC.